The sample holds many counts of the clone carrying this T cell receptor beta chain. The source of the sample is a study of T-cell reconstitution after alpha-beta-depleted transplantation in children. The CDR3 has 14 amino acids. The germline gives CDR1 DFQATT, CDR2 SNEGSKA (reference sequence). The V and J ends lost 4 bases and 12 bases, in that order; junction bases with no gene match: 9. Molecular barcoding with unique molecular identifiers was used for the TCRbeta library. TCRdb recomputed calls from the PCR reads with MiXCR, one row per CDR3 protein. The sample yields approximately 230,000 distinct CDR3 sequences, 25% seen once.

The sequencing used PBMCs, collected before TCRalphabeta/CD19-depleted stem cell transplant. This sequence originates from a girl between 2 and 10 years old with Fanconi anemia, due to receive a stem cell transplant. V gene TRBV20-1 combines with J gene TRBJ2-1; TRBD2 matches at 13 bases. The DNA of the CDR3 is TGCAGTGCTAAAAAGGGACTAGCGGGACGGGGGCAGTTCTTC. This codes for CSAKKGLAGRGQFF.